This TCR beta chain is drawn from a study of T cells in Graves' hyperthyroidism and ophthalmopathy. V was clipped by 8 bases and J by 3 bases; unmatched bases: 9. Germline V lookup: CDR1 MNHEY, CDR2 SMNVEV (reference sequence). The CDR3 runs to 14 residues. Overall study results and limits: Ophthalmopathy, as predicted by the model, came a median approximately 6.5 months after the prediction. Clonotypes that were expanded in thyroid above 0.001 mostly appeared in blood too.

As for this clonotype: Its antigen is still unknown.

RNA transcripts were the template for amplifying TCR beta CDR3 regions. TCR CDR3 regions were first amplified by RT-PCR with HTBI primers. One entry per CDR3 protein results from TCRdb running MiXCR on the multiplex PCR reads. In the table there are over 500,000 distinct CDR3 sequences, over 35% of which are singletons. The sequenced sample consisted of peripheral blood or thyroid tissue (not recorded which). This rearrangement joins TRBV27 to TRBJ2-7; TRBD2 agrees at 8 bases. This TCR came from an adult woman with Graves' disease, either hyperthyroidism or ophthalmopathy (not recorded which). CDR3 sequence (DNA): TGTGCCAGCTCCCGGACTAGCCTGATCTACGAGCAGTACTTC. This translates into CASSRTSLIYEQYF.